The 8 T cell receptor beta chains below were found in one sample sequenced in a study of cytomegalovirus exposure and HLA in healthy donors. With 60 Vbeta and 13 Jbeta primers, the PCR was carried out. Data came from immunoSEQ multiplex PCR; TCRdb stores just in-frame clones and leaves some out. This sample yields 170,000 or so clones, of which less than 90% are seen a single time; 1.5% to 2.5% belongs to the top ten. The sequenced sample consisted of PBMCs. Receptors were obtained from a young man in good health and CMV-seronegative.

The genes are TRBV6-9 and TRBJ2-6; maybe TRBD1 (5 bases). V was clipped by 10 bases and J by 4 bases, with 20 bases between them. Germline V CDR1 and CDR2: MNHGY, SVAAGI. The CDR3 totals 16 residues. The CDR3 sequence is CATHRRRVSGANVLTF. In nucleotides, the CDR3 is TGTGCCACTCATCGACGCAGGGTATCAGGGGCCAACGTCCTGACTTTC.

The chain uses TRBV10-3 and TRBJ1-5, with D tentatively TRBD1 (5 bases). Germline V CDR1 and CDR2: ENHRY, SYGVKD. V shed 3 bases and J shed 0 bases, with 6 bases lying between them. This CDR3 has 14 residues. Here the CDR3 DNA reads TGTGCCATCAGTGACAGGGTTAGCAATCAGCCCCAGCATTTT. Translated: CAISDRVSNQPQHF.

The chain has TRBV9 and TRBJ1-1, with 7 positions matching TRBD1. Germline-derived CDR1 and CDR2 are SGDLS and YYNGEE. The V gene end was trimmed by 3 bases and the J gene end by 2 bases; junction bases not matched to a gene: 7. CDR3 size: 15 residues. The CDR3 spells CASSAQTGTNTEAFF. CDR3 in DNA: TGTGCCAGCAGCGCCCAGACAGGGACTAACACTGAAGCTTTCTTT. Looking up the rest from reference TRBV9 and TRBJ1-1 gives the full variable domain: DSGVTQTPKHLITATGQRVTLRCSPRSGDLSVYWYQQSLDQGLQFLIQYYNGEERAKGNILERFSAQQFPDLHSELNLSSLELGDSALYFCASSAQTGTNTEAFFGQGTRLTVV.

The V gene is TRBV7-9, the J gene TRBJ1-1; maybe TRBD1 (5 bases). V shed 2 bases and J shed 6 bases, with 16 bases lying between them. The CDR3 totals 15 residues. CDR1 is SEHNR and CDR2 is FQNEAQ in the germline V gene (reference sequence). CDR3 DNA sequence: TGTGCCAGCAGCTTAATGGGGCCGGGTTACGCTGAAGCTTTCTTT. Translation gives CASSLMGPGYAEAFF.

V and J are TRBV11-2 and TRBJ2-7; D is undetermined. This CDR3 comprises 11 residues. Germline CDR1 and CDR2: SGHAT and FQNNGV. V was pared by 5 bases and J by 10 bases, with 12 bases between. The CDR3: CASSKSQVQYF. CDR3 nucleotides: TGTGCCAGCAGCAAATCCCAGGTCCAGTACTTC.

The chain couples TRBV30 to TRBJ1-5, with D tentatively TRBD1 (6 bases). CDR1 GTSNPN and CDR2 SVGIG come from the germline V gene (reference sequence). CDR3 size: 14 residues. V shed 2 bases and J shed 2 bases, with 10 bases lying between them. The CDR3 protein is CAWSTDSGNQPQHF. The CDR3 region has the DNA TGTGCCTGGAGTACGGACAGTGGCAATCAGCCCCAGCATTTT.

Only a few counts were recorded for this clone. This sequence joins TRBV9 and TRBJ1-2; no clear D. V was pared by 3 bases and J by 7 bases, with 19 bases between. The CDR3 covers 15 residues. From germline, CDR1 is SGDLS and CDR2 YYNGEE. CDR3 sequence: CASSGGPVVESGYTF. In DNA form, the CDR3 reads TGTGCCAGCAGCGGAGGCCCGGTCGTGGAATCTGGCTACACCTTC.

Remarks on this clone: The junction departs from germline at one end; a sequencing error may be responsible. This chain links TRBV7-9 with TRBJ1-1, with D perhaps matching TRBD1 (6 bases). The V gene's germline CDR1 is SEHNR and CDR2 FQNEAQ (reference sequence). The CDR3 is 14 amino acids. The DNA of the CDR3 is TGTTCCAGCAGCTTCGGGGGGGCGAACACTGAAGCTTTCTTT. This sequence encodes CSSSFGGANTEAFF.